This TCR beta chain was captured in a study of esophageal squamous cell carcinoma under preoperative chemotherapy. Overall study context: TCR repertoires were profiled from both peripheral blood T cells and tumor-infiltrating lymphocytes. General study findings and limits: After chemotherapy, TCR diversity rose significantly in peripheral T cells but not in tumor-infiltrating lymphocytes. Clonal contraction, more than amplification, hit abundant clones after paclitaxel-nedaplatin.

The CDR3 is made up of 15 amino acids. This sample's time point: before preoperative PTX-NDP chemotherapy. A single record per CDR3 protein comes from TCRdb applying MiXCR to the PCR reads. Of tens of thousands of distinct CDR3 sequences detected, 40% to 60% appear once; the ten largest clones hold approximately 12%. With respect to this clonotype: Antigen: not known.

The receptor comes from a human donor with esophageal squamous cell carcinoma. The donor label of this sample is uncertain. This material was collected from a patient given preoperative chemotherapy. The V call is TRBV12-3 or TRBV12-4, the J call TRBJ2-2; perhaps TRBD2 as D (5 bases). With the DNA end fitting TRBJ2-3 better, the J assignment may be wrong. The CDR3 spells CASSLDGASTGAQYF. The CDR3 nucleotides are TGTGCCAGCAGTTTAGATGGCGCGAGCACCGGGGCGCAGTATTTT.